These T cell receptor beta chains were read from a single sample in a study of response to subunit inactivated influenza vaccine. TCRdb recomputed calls from the RT-PCR reads with MiXCR, one row per CDR3 protein. The sample gives about 570,000 distinct CDR3 sequences, about 11% of which show up once; around 9.6% is in the top ten. The sample in question was PBMCs from blood, obtained on the day of vaccination. The receptors stem from a man aged 45-65 years who received an inactivated influenza vaccine. Both conserved end residues are part of each CDR3. A D gene is named only where the DNA matches it firmly. Not every row has a clone size; where given, it reads once, few, many or a size class.

j_call: TRBJ2-1; d_call: TRBD2; v_call: TRBV27; clone_size: .; cdr3_nt: TGTGCCAGCAGCCCCAGCCGGACTAGCGCATACAATGAGCAGTTCTTC; cdr3_aa: CASSPSRTSAYNEQFF
j_call: TRBJ2-7; d_call: TRBD1; v_call: TRBV5-1; clone_size: few; cdr3_nt: TGCGCCAGCAGCCCGGACAGGGCTGCGACCTACGAGCAGTACTTC; cdr3_aa: CASSPDRAATYEQYF
j_call: TRBJ2-5; d_call: TRBD2; v_call: TRBV11-2; clone_size: .; cdr3_nt: TGTGCCAGCAGCTCCGGGAGGGGCCGGGCCGAGACCCAGTACTTC; cdr3_aa: CASSSGRGRAETQYF
j_call: TRBJ2-3; d_call: TRBD2; v_call: TRBV20-1; clone_size: .; cdr3_nt: TGCAGTGCTAGAGACCGACTAGCACCTAACACAGATACGCAGTATTTT; cdr3_aa: CSARDRLAPNTDTQYF
j_call: TRBJ2-1; d_call: .; v_call: TRBV5-1; clone_size: .; cdr3_nt: TGCGCCAGCAGCTTGGAAAGGGGCGGGATGCTCTACAATGAGCAGTTCTTC; cdr3_aa: CASSLERGGMLYNEQFF
j_call: TRBJ2-7; d_call: TRBD2; v_call: TRBV5-1; clone_size: .; cdr3_nt: TGCGCCAGCAGCTTGGCCGTAGGGAGGGATGTCTACGAGCAGTACTTC; cdr3_aa: CASSLAVGRDVYEQYF
j_call: TRBJ2-1; d_call: TRBD2; v_call: TRBV5-1; clone_size: many; cdr3_nt: TGCGCCAGCAGCTTGGTTGGGACTAGCGGGAGGGTCGTGCAGTTCTTC; cdr3_aa: CASSLVGTSGRVVQFF
j_call: TRBJ2-7; d_call: .; v_call: TRBV11-2; clone_size: .; cdr3_nt: TGTGCCAGCAGCTTAGAGGCTAGAAACTACTACGAGCAGTACTTC; cdr3_aa: CASSLEARNYYEQYF
j_call: TRBJ2-5; d_call: TRBD1; v_call: TRBV7-2; clone_size: few; cdr3_nt: TGTGCCAGCAACAACCGCCGGCAGGGGGCAAAAGGGACCCAGTACTTC; cdr3_aa: CASNNRRQGAKGTQYF
j_call: TRBJ2-1; d_call: .; v_call: TRBV29-1; clone_size: .; cdr3_nt: TGCAGCGTGGGGGCGGGGATCGGGGCCAATGAGCAGTTCTTC; cdr3_aa: CSVGAGIGANEQFF
j_call: TRBJ2-3; d_call: .; v_call: TRBV13; clone_size: .; cdr3_nt: TGTGCCAGCAGCTTTGGCCGGCGCAGACCTTACCTTGATACGCAGTATTTT; cdr3_aa: CASSFGRRRPYLDTQYF
j_call: TRBJ2-5; d_call: .; v_call: TRBV6-1; clone_size: .; cdr3_nt: TGTGCCAGCCGGGGTGGGGGCCCGGGGGAGGCCCAGTACTTC; cdr3_aa: CASRGGGPGEAQYF
j_call: TRBJ2-5; d_call: TRBD2; v_call: TRBV5-1; clone_size: .; cdr3_nt: TGCGCCAGCAGCCTGAGCGGGGAAAGTCAGTACTTC; cdr3_aa: CASSLSGESQYF
j_call: TRBJ2-7; d_call: .; v_call: TRBV25-1; clone_size: many; cdr3_nt: TGTGCCAGCAGCGGTCTTGAGCAGTACTTC; cdr3_aa: CASSGLEQYF
j_call: TRBJ1-2; d_call: .; v_call: TRBV5-4; clone_size: .; cdr3_nt: TGTGCCAGCAATATGGTGGGGGAAAGGGGCGGCTACACCTTC; cdr3_aa: CASNMVGERGGYTF
j_call: TRBJ2-3; d_call: .; v_call: TRBV5-1; clone_size: many; cdr3_nt: TGCGCCAGCAGCTTCTTAGTTGGAGATACGCAGTATTTT; cdr3_aa: CASSFLVGDTQYF
j_call: TRBJ2-7; d_call: .; v_call: TRBV7-9; clone_size: .; cdr3_nt: TGTGCCAGCAGCTTAGCCACAGGAAAGAGGTACGAGCAGTACTTC; cdr3_aa: CASSLATGKRYEQYF
j_call: TRBJ2-1; d_call: .; v_call: TRBV28; clone_size: .; cdr3_nt: TGTGCCAGCAGCCTCTCCCTTGGTAGCGGCGATGAGCAGTTCTTC; cdr3_aa: CASSLSLGSGDEQFF
j_call: TRBJ2-3; d_call: TRBD1; v_call: TRBV6-2/TRBV6-3; clone_size: .; cdr3_nt: TGTGGCAGCAGTTTTCGGGCAGGGGGAGCAGATACGCAGTATTTT; cdr3_aa: CGSSFRAGGADTQYF
j_call: TRBJ2-1; d_call: TRBD2; v_call: TRBV20-1; clone_size: .; cdr3_nt: TGCAGTGCTCATTGCGGGAGTAGCTCCTACAATGAGCAGTTCTTC; cdr3_aa: CSAHCGSSSYNEQFF
j_call: TRBJ1-4; d_call: TRBD1; v_call: TRBV2; clone_size: few; cdr3_nt: TGTGCCACCCAGAGGGACAGGTTTAATGAAAAACTGTTTTTT; cdr3_aa: CATQRDRFNEKLFF
j_call: TRBJ2-3; d_call: TRBD2; v_call: TRBV11-2; clone_size: few; cdr3_nt: TGTGCCAGCAGCTTAGATCTAGCGGGGGGCAACACAGATACGCAGTATTTT; cdr3_aa: CASSLDLAGGNTDTQYF
j_call: TRBJ2-1; d_call: .; v_call: TRBV20-1; clone_size: few; cdr3_nt: TGCAGTGCTAGAAAGAGGCAGGGTTCCTACAATGAGCAGTTCTTC; cdr3_aa: CSARKRQGSYNEQFF
j_call: TRBJ1-1; d_call: .; v_call: TRBV20-1; clone_size: .; cdr3_nt: TGCAGTGCTAGAGATGGGGACACCAACACTGAAGCTTTCTTT; cdr3_aa: CSARDGDTNTEAFF
j_call: TRBJ1-2; d_call: .; v_call: TRBV12-3/TRBV12-4; clone_size: .; cdr3_nt: TGTGCCAGCAGTTTTCAAGACTATGGCTACACCTTC; cdr3_aa: CASSFQDYGYTF
j_call: TRBJ1-1; d_call: TRBD1; v_call: TRBV19; clone_size: .; cdr3_nt: TGTGCCAGTAGTGGACGGACAGGCGGCCTTACTGAAGCTTTCTTT; cdr3_aa: CASSGRTGGLTEAFF
j_call: TRBJ1-2; d_call: TRBD1; v_call: TRBV20-1; clone_size: .; cdr3_nt: TGCAGTGCTGGGGCCGGGACAGGAGAGGGCTACACCTTC; cdr3_aa: CSAGAGTGEGYTF
j_call: TRBJ2-7; d_call: .; v_call: TRBV28; clone_size: .; cdr3_nt: TGTGCCAGCAGTTTATGGGATTCTAGATACGAGCAGTACTTC; cdr3_aa: CASSLWDSRYEQYF
j_call: TRBJ2-1; d_call: .; v_call: TRBV4-2; clone_size: few; cdr3_nt: TGTGCCAGCAGCCAAGTTCAAGCGGGACAGAATGAGCAGTTCTTC; cdr3_aa: CASSQVQAGQNEQFF
j_call: TRBJ2-7; d_call: .; v_call: TRBV25-1; clone_size: many; cdr3_nt: TGTGCCAGCAGAAGCCCGGGGACCTACGAGCAGTACTTC; cdr3_aa: CASRSPGTYEQYF
j_call: TRBJ2-3; d_call: .; v_call: TRBV5-6; clone_size: once; cdr3_nt: TGTGCCAGCAGCTCAGGGACCTCAACGCAGTATTTT; cdr3_aa: CASSSGTSTQYF
j_call: TRBJ2-5; d_call: .; v_call: TRBV7-9; clone_size: few; cdr3_nt: TGTGCCAGCAGCTTAGGGTGGGACACCCAAGAGACCCAGTACTTC; cdr3_aa: CASSLGWDTQETQYF
j_call: TRBJ2-3; d_call: TRBD2; v_call: TRBV2; clone_size: .; cdr3_nt: TGTGCCAGTAGCGGGGGGCTTCCCACAGATACGCAGTATTTT; cdr3_aa: CASSGGLPTDTQYF
j_call: TRBJ2-3; d_call: TRBD1; v_call: TRBV20-1; clone_size: .; cdr3_nt: TGCAGTGCTAGAGATCAGTGGGCAGGGGGTTACACAGATACGCAGTATTTT; cdr3_aa: CSARDQWAGGYTDTQYF
j_call: TRBJ2-5; d_call: .; v_call: TRBV5-5; clone_size: .; cdr3_nt: TGTGCCAGCAGCCGACCGGAAAGCCGACAAGAGACCCAGTACTTC; cdr3_aa: CASSRPESRQETQYF
j_call: TRBJ2-5; d_call: .; v_call: TRBV5-1; clone_size: few; cdr3_nt: TGCGCCAGCAGCTTGGCGGGGAACCAAGAGACCCAGTACTTC; cdr3_aa: CASSLAGNQETQYF
j_call: TRBJ2-2; d_call: TRBD2; v_call: TRBV9; clone_size: many; cdr3_nt: TGTGCCAGCAGCCCGTGGACTAGCGGGAGAACACCCGGGGAGCTGTTTTTT; cdr3_aa: CASSPWTSGRTPGELFF
j_call: TRBJ2-1; d_call: TRBD2; v_call: TRBV29-1; clone_size: .; cdr3_nt: TGCAGCGTTGTGAGGGAGGGCCCCTACAATGAGCAGTTCTTC; cdr3_aa: CSVVREGPYNEQFF